Reported below is one TCR beta chain. Its antigen remains unidentified. It has no much larger one-base neighbor in the sample; base qualities were not kept. Measured from the cysteine to the phenylalanine, the CDR3 is 17 residues long. Just the 51-base CDR3 DNA is kept, in frame starting at base 1. CDR1 and CDR2 were assigned from the germline V gene as SGHVS and FQNEAQ. Compared with germline, V lacks 5 bases and J lacks 6 bases; bases without a gene match: 13. The record originates from a study of blood T cell repertoires in COVID-19 (dated by TCRdb to 2019 to 2021). Study-level background: Samples covering the acute and convalescent phases of COVID-19 were provided by collaborators in the United States, Italy and Spain. A de-identified subject ID, COVID-19 status, age in years and sex were almost always included in the sample metadata. A freely available public database, intended as a resource for researchers studying the immune response to SARS-CoV-2, is where the repertoires were released. The prospective study material was composed of cDNA or gDNA derived from T cells, B-cell-depleted T cells, or PBMCs. The samples were drawn from the first 160 participants of the ongoing ImmuneRACE study and from roughly 1,300 subjects provided by 6 global collaborators. Deeply sampled blood TCRbeta repertoires from subjects exposed to, actively infected with, or recovered from COVID-19 were included in the dataset. HLA class I and class II types, where available, came from metadata supplied by the sample provider rather than from assay-based typing.

In the prospective study, participants were roughly 18 to 100 years old, resided in approximately 22 geographic areas of the United States, and were enrolled through a virtual design. To assign participants to cohorts, the prospective study relied on clinical history that participants themselves reported in a screening survey and a study questionnaire. Exposed participants were defined as having been in contact with someone with a PCR-confirmed or clinician-diagnosed COVID-19 case within 2 weeks of study entry. Each participant in the prospective study had whole blood, serum and a nasopharyngeal or oropharyngeal swab collected by mobile phlebotomists. Participants in the prospective study had the option to provide additional blood draws and questionnaires over a roughly 2-month period. Prospective study blood samples were shipped either frozen or at room temperature before DNA extraction. Broad study findings and their caveats: The quantity of clinical and demographic metadata differed by source and by participant and was supplied without curation.

TCRbeta CDR3 regions were amplified from genomic DNA by means of the immunoSEQ Assay, a bias-controlled multiplex PCR. In the authors' own workflow: Nucleated cell counts per sample were estimated from amplification of reference gene primers within the assay. To quantify the absolute abundance of each unique TCRbeta CDR3 rearrangement, sequence reads were collapsed and filtered. For each sample, productive Simpson clonality was calculated as the square root of Simpson's diversity index over productive rearrangements. TCRdb carries this immuneACCESS record with in-frame sequences only. Its versions omit some clonotypes, under half of them owing to an unresolved V gene in the studies checked, with the rest unexplained. V, J and clone size were drawn from that table, and D and trimming were deduced from the DNA. The sample has under 400,000 clones on record, 88% of them singletons. Of the sample, approximately 1% is held by the ten largest clones.

The source is a woman aged 30 to 39 who had been exposed to COVID-19. The source material was PBMCs or T cells enriched from blood (not recorded which). The chain uses TRBV7-8 and TRBJ2-1; TRBD2 agrees with 10 junctional bases. The CDR3 in this case is CASSPPMGLAGVNEQFF. DNA sequence: TGTGCCAGCAGCCCCCCGATGGGGCTAGCGGGAGTCAATGAGCAGTTCTTC.